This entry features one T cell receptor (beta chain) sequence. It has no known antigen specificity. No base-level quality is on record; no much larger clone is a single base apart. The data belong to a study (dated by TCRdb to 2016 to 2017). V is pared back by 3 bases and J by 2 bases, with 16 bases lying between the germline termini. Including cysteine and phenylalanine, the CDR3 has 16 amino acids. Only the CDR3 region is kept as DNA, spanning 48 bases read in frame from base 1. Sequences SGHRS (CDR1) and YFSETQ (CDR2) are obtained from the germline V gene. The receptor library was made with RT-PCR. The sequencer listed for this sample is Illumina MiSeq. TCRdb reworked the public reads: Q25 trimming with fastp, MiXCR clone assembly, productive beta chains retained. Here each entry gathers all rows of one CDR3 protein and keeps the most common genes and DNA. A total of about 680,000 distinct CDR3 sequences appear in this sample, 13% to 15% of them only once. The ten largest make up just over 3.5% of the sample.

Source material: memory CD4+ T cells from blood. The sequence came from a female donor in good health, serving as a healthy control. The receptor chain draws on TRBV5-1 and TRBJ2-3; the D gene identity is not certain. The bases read TGCGCCAGCAGCTCATCCCCGGGCAGCCTCACAGATACGCAGTATTTT. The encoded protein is CASSSSPGSLTDTQYF.